This paragraph reports one TCR beta chain. Its antigen is not known. This specimen belongs to a study of cytomegalovirus exposure and HLA in healthy donors. Study-wide results and caveats: In vitro experiments confirmed that three CMV-associated chains were specific for CMV antigens.

The CDR3 sequence is 16 residues long. CDR1 and CDR2 (germline): MGHRA, YSYEKL. The V gene lost 5 bases and the J gene lost 3 bases, with 20 bases spanning the gap. The data were produced by immunoSEQ multiplex PCR, yet TCRdb's version contains in-frame clones alone and is incomplete. The sample has under 200,000 clones, roughly 89% seen once. The specimen was PBMCs. The TCR sequence derives from a woman aged 18 to 35 in good health and CMV-seropositive. The chain combines TRBV4-1 with TRBJ2-7; D possibly corresponds to TRBD1 (6 bases). DNA of the CDR3: TGCGCCAGCAGCTCTGGACCGGCCAGGGGTGGCTACGAGCAGTACTTC. It codes for CASSSGPARGGYEQYF.